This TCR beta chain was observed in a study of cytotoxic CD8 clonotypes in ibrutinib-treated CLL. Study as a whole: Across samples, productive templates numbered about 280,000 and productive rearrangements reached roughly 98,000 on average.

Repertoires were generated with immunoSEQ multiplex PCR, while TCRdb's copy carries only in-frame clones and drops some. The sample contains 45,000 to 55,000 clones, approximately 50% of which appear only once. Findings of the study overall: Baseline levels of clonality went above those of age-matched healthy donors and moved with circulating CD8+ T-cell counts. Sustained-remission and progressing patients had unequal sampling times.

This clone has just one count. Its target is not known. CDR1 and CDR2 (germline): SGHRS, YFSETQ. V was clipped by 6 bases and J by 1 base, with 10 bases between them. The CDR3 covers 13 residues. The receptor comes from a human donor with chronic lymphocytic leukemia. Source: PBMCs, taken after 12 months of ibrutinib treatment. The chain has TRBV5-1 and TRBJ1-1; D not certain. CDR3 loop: CASKRTGNTEAFF. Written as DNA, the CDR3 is TGCGCCAGCAAGAGAACCGGGAACACTGAAGCTTTCTTT.